These 10 T cell receptor beta chains were sequenced from one sample in a study of T-cell reconstitution after alpha-beta-depleted transplantation in children. Preparation of the TCRbeta library involved a method that used unique molecular identifiers. In TCRdb, the PCR reads were re-called with MiXCR into one record per CDR3 protein. The sample lists hundreds of thousands of distinct CDR3 sequences; roughly 16% were seen once. This specimen was PBMCs, mostly from graft donor cells, taken 360 days after TCRalphabeta/CD19-depleted stem cell transplant. The receptors derive from a male patient younger than 18 who had a stem cell transplant for acute lymphoblastic leukemia, so the T cells may come from the graft donor.

This clonotype has a handful of counts. The rearrangement uses TRBV10-3 and TRBJ2-5; unclear D gene. In germline, CDR1 is ENHRY, CDR2 SYGVKD. The CDR3 sequence is 13 residues long. Trimming left V 3 bases short and J 0 bases short, with 5 bases between. For the CDR3, the DNA is TGTGCCATCAGTGAAGAGTACCAAGAGACCCAGTACTTC. Translating it yields CAISEEYQETQYF.

The chain joins TRBV29-1 to TRBJ2-1, with 7 positions matching TRBD2. From germline, CDR1 is SQVTM and CDR2 ANQGSEA. J lost 1 base, V lost 8 bases, and 8 bases had no gene match. The CDR3 has 14 amino acids. The DNA of the CDR3 is TGCAGCTCCCAGACTAGCAGGTCCTACAATGAGCAGTTCTTC. As protein: CSSQTSRSYNEQFF.

There are a few counts of this clonotype. The chain joins TRBV5-1 to TRBJ2-2; TRBD1 matches at 11 bases. This CDR3 is built from 15 residues. Trimming cost V 4 bases and J 7 bases; bases outside gene matches: 6. Germline-derived CDR1 and CDR2 are SGHRS and YFSETQ. DNA of the CDR3: TGCGCCAGCAGCGGACAGGGGGCCCGTCACGGGGAGCTGTTTTTT. It codes for CASSGQGARHGELFF.

This clonotype was counted between two and nine times. The chain couples TRBV2 to TRBJ2-5; TRBD2 aligns across 11 bases. The CDR3 sequence is 18 residues long. The V gene end was trimmed by 3 bases and the J gene end by 2 bases; junction bases not matched to a gene: 11. Looked up from germline, CDR1 is SNHLY and CDR2 is FYNNEI. For the CDR3, the DNA is TGTGCCAGCAGTGACCCTCTAGCGGGAGGAGGGTATCAAGAGACCCAGTACTTC. Residues: CASSDPLAGGGYQETQYF.

CDR3 region: CASSLLLSGQRTLEAFF. CDR3 bases: TGTGCCAGCAGCTTGTTACTCTCGGGACAAAGAACACTGGAAGCTTTCTTT. J is TRBJ1-1 and V is TRBV5-6; tentatively, D is TRBD1 (6 bases). Germline V gene data show CDR1 as SGHDT and CDR2 as YYEEEE. This CDR3 has 17 residues. Deletions cut 1 base from V and 8 bases from J, with 24 bases between.

This clonotype was observed a few times. The chain carries TRBV11-2 and TRBJ2-1, with 7 bases lining up with TRBD2. J gave up 6 bases and V 1 base, and 3 bases lay outside the gene matches. This CDR3 spans 14 amino acids. Per germline, CDR1 SGHAT and CDR2 FQNNGV. This chain's CDR3 is CASSLVGRGNEQFF. CDR3 sequence (DNA): TGTGCCAGCAGCTTAGTGGGGAGGGGCAATGAGCAGTTCTTC.

This sequence joins TRBV29-1 and TRBJ2-1; D gene uncertain. Trimming took 5 bases from V and 6 from J, leaving 11 bases between them. This CDR3 contains 12 residues. Per the germline V gene, CDR1 is SQVTM and CDR2 is ANQGSEA. CDR3 protein: CSVLSSANEQFF. The CDR3 DNA sequence: TGCAGCGTTTTAAGCTCGGCCAATGAGCAGTTCTTC.

This chain links TRBV4-1 with TRBJ2-1, with 7 bases identical to TRBD2. The V and J ends lost 0 bases and 6 bases, in that order; junction bases with no gene match: 8. The CDR3 length is 16 residues. Per the germline V gene, CDR1 is MGHRA and CDR2 is YSYEKL. The CDR3 coding sequence is TGCGCCAGCAGCCAAGATGGGGCGGGAGTCAGCAATGAGCAGTTCTTC. It encodes CASSQDGAGVSNEQFF.

This chain joins TRBV7-9 and TRBJ1-4, with TRBD1 as a possible D gene (5 bases). CDR3 length: 15 amino acids. V gave up 10 bases and J gave up 4 bases, with 19 bases separating them. Germline lookup yields CDR1 SEHNR and CDR2 FQNEAQ (reference sequence). CDR3 sequence reads: CATGRLGESNEKLFF. The CDR3 nucleotides are TGTGCCACCGGGAGATTAGGGGAGAGTAATGAAAAACTGTTTTTT.

CDR3 bases: TGTGCCAGCTCACTCATTGGTGGTACCCTCAGCTCCTACAATGAGCAGTTCTTC. Translation gives CASSLIGGTLSSYNEQFF. The chain couples TRBV18 to TRBJ2-1; D is uncertain. The CDR3 has 18 amino acids. Germline lookup yields CDR1 KGHSH and CDR2 LQKENI. Trimming took 4 bases from V and 0 from J, leaving 19 bases between them.